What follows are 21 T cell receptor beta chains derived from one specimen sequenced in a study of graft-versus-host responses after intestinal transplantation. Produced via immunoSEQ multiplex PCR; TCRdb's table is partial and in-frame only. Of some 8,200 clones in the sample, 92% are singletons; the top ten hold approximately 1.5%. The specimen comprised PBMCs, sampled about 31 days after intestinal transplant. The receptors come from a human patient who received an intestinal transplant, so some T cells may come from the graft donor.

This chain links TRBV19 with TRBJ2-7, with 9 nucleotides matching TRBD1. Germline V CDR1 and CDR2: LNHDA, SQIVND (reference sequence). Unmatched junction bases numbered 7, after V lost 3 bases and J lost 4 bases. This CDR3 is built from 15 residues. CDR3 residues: CASSIRDREGYEQYF. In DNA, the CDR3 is TGTGCCAGTAGTATTCGGGACAGGGAAGGATACGAGCAGTACTTC.

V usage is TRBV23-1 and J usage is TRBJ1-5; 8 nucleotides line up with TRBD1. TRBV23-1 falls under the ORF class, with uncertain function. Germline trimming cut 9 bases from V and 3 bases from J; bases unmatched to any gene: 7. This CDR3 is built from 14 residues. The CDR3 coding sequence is TGCGCCAGTAGACAGGGGCGACCCAATCAGCCCCAGCATTTT. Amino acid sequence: CASRQGRPNQPQHF.

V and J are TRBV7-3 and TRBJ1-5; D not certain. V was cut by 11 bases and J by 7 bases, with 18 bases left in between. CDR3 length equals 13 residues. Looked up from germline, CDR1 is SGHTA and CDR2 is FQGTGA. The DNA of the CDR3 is TGTGCCCCCACGGGGAATTTGCAACAGCCCCAGCATTTT. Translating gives CAPTGNLQQPQHF.

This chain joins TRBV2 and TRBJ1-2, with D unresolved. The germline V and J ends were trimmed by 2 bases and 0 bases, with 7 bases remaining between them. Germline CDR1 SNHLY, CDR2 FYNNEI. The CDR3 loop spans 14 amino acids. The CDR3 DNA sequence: TGTGCCAGCAGTGAAAACACAGCTAACTATGGCTACACCTTC. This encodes CASSENTANYGYTF.

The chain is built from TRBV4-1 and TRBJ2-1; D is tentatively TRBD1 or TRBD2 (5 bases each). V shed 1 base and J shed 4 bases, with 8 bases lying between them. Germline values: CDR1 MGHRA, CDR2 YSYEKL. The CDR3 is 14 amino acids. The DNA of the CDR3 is TGCGCCAGCAGCCAAGGTGGGGGTTACAATGAGCAGTTCTTC. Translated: CASSQGGGYNEQFF.

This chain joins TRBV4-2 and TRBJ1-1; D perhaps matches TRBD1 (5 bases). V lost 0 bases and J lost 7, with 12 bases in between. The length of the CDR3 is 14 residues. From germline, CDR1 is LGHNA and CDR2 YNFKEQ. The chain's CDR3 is CASSQDLSGGEAFF. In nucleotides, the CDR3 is TGTGCCAGCAGCCAAGATTTAAGTGGGGGTGAAGCTTTCTTT.

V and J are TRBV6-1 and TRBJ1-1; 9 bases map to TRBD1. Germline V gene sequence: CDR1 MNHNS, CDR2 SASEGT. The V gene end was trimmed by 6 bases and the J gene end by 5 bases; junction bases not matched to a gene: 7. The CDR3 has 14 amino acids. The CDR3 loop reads CASRVDRGKTEAFF. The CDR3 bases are TGTGCCAGCAGGGTCGACAGGGGGAAGACTGAAGCTTTCTTT.

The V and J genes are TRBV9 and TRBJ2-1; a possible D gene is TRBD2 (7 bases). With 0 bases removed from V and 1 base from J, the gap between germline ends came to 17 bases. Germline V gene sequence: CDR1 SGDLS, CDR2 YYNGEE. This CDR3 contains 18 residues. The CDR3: CASSVAGARGPSYNEQFF. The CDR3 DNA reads TGTGCCAGCAGCGTAGCGGGGGCGCGGGGGCCGTCCTACAATGAGCAGTTCTTC.

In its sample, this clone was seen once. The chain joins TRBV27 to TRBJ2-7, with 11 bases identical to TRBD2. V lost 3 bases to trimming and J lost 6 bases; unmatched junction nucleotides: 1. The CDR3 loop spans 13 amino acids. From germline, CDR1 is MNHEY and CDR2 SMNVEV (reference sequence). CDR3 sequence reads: CASSFLAGGEQYF. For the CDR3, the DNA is TGTGCCAGCAGTTTCCTAGCGGGGGGCGAGCAGTACTTC.

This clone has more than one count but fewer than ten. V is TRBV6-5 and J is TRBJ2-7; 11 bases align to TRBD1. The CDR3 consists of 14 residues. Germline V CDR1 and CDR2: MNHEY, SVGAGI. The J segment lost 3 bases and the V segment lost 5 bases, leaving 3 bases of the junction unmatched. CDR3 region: CASSRTGGVYEQYF. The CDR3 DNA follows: TGTGCCAGCAGTCGGACAGGGGGCGTCTACGAGCAGTACTTC.

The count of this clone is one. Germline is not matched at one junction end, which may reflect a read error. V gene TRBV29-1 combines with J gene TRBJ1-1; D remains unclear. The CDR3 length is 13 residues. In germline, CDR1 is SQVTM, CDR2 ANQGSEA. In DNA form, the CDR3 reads TGCAGCGGTGAAAACGGAATGAACACTGAAGCTTTCTTT. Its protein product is CSGENGMNTEAFF.

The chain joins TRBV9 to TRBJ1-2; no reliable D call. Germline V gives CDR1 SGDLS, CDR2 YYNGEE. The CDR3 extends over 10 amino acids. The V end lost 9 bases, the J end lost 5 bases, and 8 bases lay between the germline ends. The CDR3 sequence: CATPWYGYTF. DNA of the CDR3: TGTGCCACCCCGTGGTATGGCTACACCTTC.

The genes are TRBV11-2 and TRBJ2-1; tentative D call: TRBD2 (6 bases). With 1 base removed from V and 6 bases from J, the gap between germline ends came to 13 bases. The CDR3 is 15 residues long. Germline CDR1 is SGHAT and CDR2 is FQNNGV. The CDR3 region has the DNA TGTGCCAGCAGCTTAGTTCGAGCGGGCGCCAATGAGCAGTTCTTC. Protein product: CASSLVRAGANEQFF.

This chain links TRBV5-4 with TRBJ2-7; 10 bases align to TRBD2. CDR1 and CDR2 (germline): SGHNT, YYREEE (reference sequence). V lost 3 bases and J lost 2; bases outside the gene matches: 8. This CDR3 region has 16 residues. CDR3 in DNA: TGTGCCAGCAGCTCTCTAACTAGCGGGGCGGCCTACGAGCAGTACTTC. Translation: CASSSLTSGAAYEQYF.

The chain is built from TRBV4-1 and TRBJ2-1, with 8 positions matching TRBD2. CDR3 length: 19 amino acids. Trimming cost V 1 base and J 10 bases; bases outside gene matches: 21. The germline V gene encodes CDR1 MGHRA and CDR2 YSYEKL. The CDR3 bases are TGCGCCAGCAGCCAAGCTGTCGCGGGGGGCCCCGGGGTCCCATACGAGCAGTTCTTC. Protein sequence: CASSQAVAGGPGVPYEQFF.

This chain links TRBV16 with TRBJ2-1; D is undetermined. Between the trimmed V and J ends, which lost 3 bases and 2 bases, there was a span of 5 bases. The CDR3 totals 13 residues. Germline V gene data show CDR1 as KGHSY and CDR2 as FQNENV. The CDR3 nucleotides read TGTGCCAGCAGCCAGCGGACCTACAATGAGCAGTTCTTC. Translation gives CASSQRTYNEQFF.

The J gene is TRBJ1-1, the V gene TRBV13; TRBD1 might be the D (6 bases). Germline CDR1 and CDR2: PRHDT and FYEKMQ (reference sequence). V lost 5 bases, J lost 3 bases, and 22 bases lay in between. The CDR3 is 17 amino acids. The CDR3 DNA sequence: TGTGCCAGCAGCGATCCAAATTGGCAGGGGATACACACTGAAGCTTTCTTT. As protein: CASSDPNWQGIHTEAFF.

The CDR3 is CASSYSTGKGYGYTF. Written as DNA, the CDR3 is TGTGCCAGCAGTTACTCGACAGGGAAGGGGTATGGCTACACCTTC. V usage is TRBV6-6 and J usage is TRBJ1-2; 7 bases match TRBD1. V dropped 0 bases and J dropped 5; count of bases not matched to a gene: 6. The CDR3 runs 15 residues. The germline V gene encodes CDR1 MNHNY and CDR2 SVGAGI (reference sequence).

CDR3 sequence reads: CASRAGGNTDTQYF. The CDR3 DNA is TGTGCCAGCAGAGCGGGGGGGAACACAGATACGCAGTATTTT. The chain joins TRBV6-6 to TRBJ2-3, with 10 nucleotides matching TRBD2. The CDR3 covers 14 residues. Germline values: CDR1 MNHNY, CDR2 SVGAGI (reference sequence). J was trimmed by 2 bases and V by 6 bases; bases with no gene match: 2.

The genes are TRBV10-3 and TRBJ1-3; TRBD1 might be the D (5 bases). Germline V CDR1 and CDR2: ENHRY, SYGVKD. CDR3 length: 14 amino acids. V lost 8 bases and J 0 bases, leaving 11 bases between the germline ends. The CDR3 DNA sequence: TGTGCCATCCAATCCGGACACTCTGGAAACACCATATATTTT. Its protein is CAIQSGHSGNTIYF.

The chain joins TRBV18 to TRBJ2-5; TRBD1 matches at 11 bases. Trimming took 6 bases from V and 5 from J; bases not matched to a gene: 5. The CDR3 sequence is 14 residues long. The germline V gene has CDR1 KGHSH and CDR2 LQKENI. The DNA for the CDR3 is TGTGCCAGCTCTCAGGACAGGGGGCTGGAGACCCAGTACTTC. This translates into CASSQDRGLETQYF.